The clone carrying this TCR beta chain was detected a few times. What it recognizes is unknown. This sample stems from a study of T-cell memory formation after mild COVID-19. General observations from the study: Largely, contracting CD4+ clones fell within CM and EM, and contracting CD8+ clones within EMRA. Cross-reactive memory appears to have joined, as suggested by some responding clones showing up in pre-infection memory. CD4/CD8 balance characterized clones contracting day 15 to 85, and CD4+ skew characterized later expanders.

Via MiXCR, TCRdb re-called the 5' RACE reads, giving one row per CDR3 protein. The repertoire includes around 140,000 distinct CDR3 sequences, 19% of them detected once, and approximately 2.4% sits in the top ten. CDR3 length: 14 amino acids. Trimming took 7 bases from V and 0 from J, leaving 12 bases between them. The rearrangement links TRBV12-3 or TRBV12-4 to TRBJ1-1; D not resolved. The source material was PBMCs or a T cell subset sorted from them (not recorded which). The TCR comes from an adult woman who had mild COVID-19 (a few samples of this study predate the infection). Cell type and time point are not known. The CDR3 sequence is CASMAHSMNTEAFF. DNA of the CDR3: TGTGCCAGCATGGCCCATTCCATGAACACTGAAGCTTTCTTT.